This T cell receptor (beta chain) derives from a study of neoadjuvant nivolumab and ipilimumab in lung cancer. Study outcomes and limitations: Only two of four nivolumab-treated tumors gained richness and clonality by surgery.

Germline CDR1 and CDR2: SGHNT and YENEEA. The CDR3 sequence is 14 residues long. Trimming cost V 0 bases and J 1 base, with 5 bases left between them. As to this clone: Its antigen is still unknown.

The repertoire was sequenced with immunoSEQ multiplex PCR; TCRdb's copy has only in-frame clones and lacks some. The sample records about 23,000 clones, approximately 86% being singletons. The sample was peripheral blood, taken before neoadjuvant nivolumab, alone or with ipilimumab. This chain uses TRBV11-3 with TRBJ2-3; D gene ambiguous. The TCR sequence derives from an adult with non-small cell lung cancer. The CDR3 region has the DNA TGTGCCAGCAGCTTAGAAGAGGGCACAGATACGCAGTATTTT. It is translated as CASSLEEGTDTQYF.